This paragraph reports one TCR beta chain. What it recognizes is unknown. Germline loops: CDR1 MGHRA, CDR2 YSYEKL. This CDR3 comprises 18 residues. V lost 0 bases and J lost 2; bases outside the gene matches: 6. Using immunoSEQ multiplex PCR, the repertoire was profiled, and TCRdb retains in-frame clones only, with some absent. The sample shows 2,500,000 or so clones, approximately 94% of them seen only once. The data were obtained in a study of shared clonotypes between healthy human individuals. Study-wide results and limits: Clonotype sharing across several donors was observed for roughly 5% of naive CD4 clonotypes.

The sequence derives from a man younger than 35 in good health. Sequenced input: naive CD4+ T cells sorted from blood. Subset indicated: CD45RA+ positively selected. This rearrangement joins TRBV4-1 to TRBJ2-5; 13 bases align to TRBD2. CDR3 coding DNA: TGCGCCAGCAGCCAAGATCGGGGGACTAGCGGGATTCAAGAGACCCAGTACTTC. Translated, it gives CASSQDRGTSGIQETQYF.